This T cell receptor (beta chain) was observed in a study of T cells in Graves' hyperthyroidism and ophthalmopathy. The study's findings and limits: Before onset, ophthalmopathy was predicted by the model a median roughly 6.8 months earlier.

TCR beta CDR3 regions were amplified from RNA. First-round RT-PCR of the TCR CDR3 relied on the HTBI primer set. TCRdb called the multiplex PCR reads again in MiXCR, with one record for every CDR3 protein. The sample has around 760,000 distinct CDR3 sequences, approximately 40% seen once; the top ten hold roughly 30%. The CDR3 loop spans 11 amino acids. V lost 9 bases and J 6 bases, leaving 11 bases between the germline ends. Germline CDR1 is SNHLY and CDR2 is FYNNEI. Patients having uncontrolled infection, another autoimmune disease, pregnancy or lactation were not included. Diagnosis rested on symptoms, serum thyroxine and TRAb, thyroid ultrasound, and orbital computed tomography. This clonotype has ten or more counts. Its matching antigen is unknown.

The sequence was obtained from a woman aged 40 to 50 with Graves' hyperthyroidism. The sample comprised blood. The chain uses TRBV2 and TRBJ1-2; D not resolved. The CDR3 loop reads CARRPRDGYTF. The CDR3 DNA reads as TGTGCCAGACGACCAAGGGATGGCTACACCTTC.